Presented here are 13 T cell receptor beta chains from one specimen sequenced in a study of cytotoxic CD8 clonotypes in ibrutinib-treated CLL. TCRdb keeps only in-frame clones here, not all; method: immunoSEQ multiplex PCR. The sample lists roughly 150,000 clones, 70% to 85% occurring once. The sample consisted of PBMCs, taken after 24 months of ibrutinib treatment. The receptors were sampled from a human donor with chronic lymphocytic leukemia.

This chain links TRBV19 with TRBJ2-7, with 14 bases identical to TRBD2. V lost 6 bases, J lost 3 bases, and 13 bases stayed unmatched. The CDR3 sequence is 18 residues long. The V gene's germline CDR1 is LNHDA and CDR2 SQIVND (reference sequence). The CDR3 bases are TGTGCCAGTAGCCTCCGCCTTGGGACTAGCGGGAGTGGCTACGAGCAGTACTTC. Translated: CASSLRLGTSGSGYEQYF. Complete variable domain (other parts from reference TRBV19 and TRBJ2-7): DGGITQSPKYLFRKEGQNVTLSCEQNLNHDAMYWYRQDPGQGLRLIYYSQIVNDFQKGDIAEGYSVSREKKESFPLTVTSAQKNPTAFYLCASSLRLGTSGSGYEQYFGPGTRLTVT.

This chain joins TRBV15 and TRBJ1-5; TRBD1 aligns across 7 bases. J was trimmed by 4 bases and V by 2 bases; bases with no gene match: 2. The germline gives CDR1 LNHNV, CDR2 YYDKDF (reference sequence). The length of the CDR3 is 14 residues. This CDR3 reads CATSRRQGNQPQHF. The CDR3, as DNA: TGTGCCACCAGCAGAAGACAGGGAAATCAGCCCCAGCATTTT.

The CDR3 DNA is TGTGCCACCCATCGATCCGGGACTACTCAAGAGACCCAGTACTTC. Translated: CATHRSGTTQETQYF. This chain links TRBV27 with TRBJ2-5; 7 bases map to TRBD2. CDR1 and CDR2 (germline): MNHEY, SMNVEV (reference sequence). V dropped 10 bases and J dropped 2; count of bases not matched to a gene: 13. This CDR3 has 15 residues.

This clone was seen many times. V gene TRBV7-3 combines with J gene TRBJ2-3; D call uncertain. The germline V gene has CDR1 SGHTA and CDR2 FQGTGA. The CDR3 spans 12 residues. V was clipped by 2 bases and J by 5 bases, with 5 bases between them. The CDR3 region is CASSLLGDTQYF. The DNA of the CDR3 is TGTGCCAGCAGCTTACTGGGAGATACGCAGTATTTT.

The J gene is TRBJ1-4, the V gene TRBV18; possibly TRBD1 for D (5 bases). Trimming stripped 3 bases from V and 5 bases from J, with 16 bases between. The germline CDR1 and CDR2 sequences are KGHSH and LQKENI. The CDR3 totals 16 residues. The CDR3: CASSPSFPRENEKLFF. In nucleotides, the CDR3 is TGTGCCAGCTCACCTAGCTTTCCCAGGGAAAATGAAAAACTGTTTTTT.

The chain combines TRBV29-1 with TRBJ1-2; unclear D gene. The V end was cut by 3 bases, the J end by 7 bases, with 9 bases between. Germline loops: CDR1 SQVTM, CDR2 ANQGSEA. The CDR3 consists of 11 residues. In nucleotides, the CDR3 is TGCAGCGTTGACAGGAAGGGTGGCTACACCTTC. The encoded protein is CSVDRKGGYTF.

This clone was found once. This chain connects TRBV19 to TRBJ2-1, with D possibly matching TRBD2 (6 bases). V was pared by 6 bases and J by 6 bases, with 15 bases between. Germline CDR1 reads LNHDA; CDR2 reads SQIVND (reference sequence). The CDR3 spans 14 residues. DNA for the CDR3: TGTGCCAGTAGGGGGTCAGGGCGGGGCAATGAGCAGTTCTTC. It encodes CASRGSGRGNEQFF.

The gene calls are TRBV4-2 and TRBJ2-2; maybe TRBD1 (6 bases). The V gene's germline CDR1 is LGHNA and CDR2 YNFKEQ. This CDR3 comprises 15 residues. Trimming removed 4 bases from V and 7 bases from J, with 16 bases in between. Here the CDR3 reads CASSRRMGANGELFF. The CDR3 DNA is TGTGCCAGCAGCCGTCGAATGGGGGCGAACGGGGAGCTGTTTTTT.

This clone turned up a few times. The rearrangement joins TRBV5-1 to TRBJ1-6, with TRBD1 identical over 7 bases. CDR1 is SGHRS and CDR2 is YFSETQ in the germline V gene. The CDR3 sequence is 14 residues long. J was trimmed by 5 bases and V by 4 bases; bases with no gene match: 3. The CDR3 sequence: CASSHDRDNSPLHF. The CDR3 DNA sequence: TGCGCCAGCAGCCACGACAGGGATAATTCACCCCTCCACTTT.

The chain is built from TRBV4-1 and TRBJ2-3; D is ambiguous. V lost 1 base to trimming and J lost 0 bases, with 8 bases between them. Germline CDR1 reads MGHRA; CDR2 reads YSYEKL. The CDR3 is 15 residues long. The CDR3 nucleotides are TGCGCCAGCAGCCAAGGCACTCCTAGCACAGATACGCAGTATTTT. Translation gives CASSQGTPSTDTQYF.

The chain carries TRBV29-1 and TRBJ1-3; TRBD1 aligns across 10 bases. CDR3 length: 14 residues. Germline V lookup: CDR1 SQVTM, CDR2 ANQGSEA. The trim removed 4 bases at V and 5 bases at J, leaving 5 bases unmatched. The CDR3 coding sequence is TGCAGCGTTGGGGACAGGGGATACCGAAACACCATATATTTT. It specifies CSVGDRGYRNTIYF.

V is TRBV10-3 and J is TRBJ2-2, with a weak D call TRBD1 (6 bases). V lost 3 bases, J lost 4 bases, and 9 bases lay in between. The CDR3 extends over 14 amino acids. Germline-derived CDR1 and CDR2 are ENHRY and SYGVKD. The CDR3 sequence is CAISDMGATGELFF. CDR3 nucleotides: TGTGCCATCAGTGATATGGGGGCCACCGGGGAGCTGTTTTTT.

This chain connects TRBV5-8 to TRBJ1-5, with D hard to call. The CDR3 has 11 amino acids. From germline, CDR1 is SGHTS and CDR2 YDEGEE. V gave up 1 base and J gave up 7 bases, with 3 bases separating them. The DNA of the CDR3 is TGTGCCAGCAGCTTGTCCCAGCCCCAGCATTTT. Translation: CASSLSQPQHF.